This TCR beta chain is drawn from a study of CD8+ T cells in alopecia areata. Background on the study: At a dose of 5 to 10 mg twice daily, oral tofacitinib was given to treated patients. Study-level points and caveats: An increase in clonality over normal scalp was evident in lesional scalp, especially alopecia totalis/universalis. There were also resident alphabeta T cells of normal skin sequenced in scalp samples.

Patients with alopecia areata provided lesional scalp punch biopsies as well as peripheral blood. As to this clone: Its antigen is undetermined.

Extracted RNA was reverse transcribed, and the resulting cDNA served as sequencing template. Profiling relied on immunoSEQ multiplex PCR, and the TCRdb table lists in-frame clones only, not all of them. Of some 12,000 clones listed, 60% are singletons. Germline V gene data show CDR1 as GTSNPN and CDR2 as SVGIG (reference sequence). CDR3 length: 14 residues. V lost 5 bases and J lost 9, with 20 bases in between. The specimen sequenced was skin. This sequence joins TRBV30 and TRBJ2-1; a weak D match, TRBD1 (6 bases). The clonotype comes from a human donor with alopecia areata. DNA of the CDR3: TGTGCCTGGCAGGGGCGGTGGTCGTCAGGTGAGCAGTTCTTC. Translating gives CAWQGRWSSGEQFF.